Sequencing of this T cell receptor beta chain was carried out in a study of shared clonotypes between healthy human individuals. Study-level background: Researchers assigned three CD4 naive, three CD4 memory, two CD8 naive and one CD8 memory plate to each donor.

Sequenced by immunoSEQ multiplex PCR; TCRdb stores in-frame clones only, minus some. The sample has around 2.1 million clones, roughly 95% seen once. The germline V gene encodes CDR1 GTSNPN and CDR2 SVGIG (reference sequence). Between the trimmed V and J ends, which lost 2 bases and 1 base, there was a span of 11 bases. CDR3 length: 14 residues. Each sample came from a Caucasian adult donor living in Nashville, Tennessee. The clonotype was recovered from a man aged 18 to 35 in good health. The chain recombines TRBV30 with TRBJ1-1; D gene unclear. Sequencing input: naive CD4+ T cells sorted from blood. This sample's subset: CD45RA+ positively selected. The CDR3 nucleotides are TGTGCCTGGAGTAAATTACGTACGAACACTGAAGCTTTCTTT. It encodes CAWSKLRTNTEAFF.